Listed below are T cell receptor beta chains from one sample, sequenced in a study of blood T cells in healthy people across ages. One entry per CDR3 protein, called by TCRdb with MiXCR from the 5' RACE reads. The data show about 1.5 million distinct CDR3 sequences, 40% to 45% seen once. The sample was blood. Receptors were obtained from a woman aged 18-29 years in good health. Both conserved end residues are part of each CDR3. The D gene is left open where the match is weak. Some rows mark clone size as missing; the rest say once, few, many or name a class of expanded clone.

TRBJ1-4 NA TRBV29-1 NA CSVEDNRVTNEKLFF TGCAGCGTTGAAGATAACAGGGTGACTAATGAAAAACTGTTTTTT
TRBJ2-1 TRBD1 TRBV28 NA CASSNAGTGGNEQFF TGTGCCAGCAGTAACGCCGGGACAGGAGGCAATGAGCAGTTCTTC
TRBJ2-3 NA TRBV30 many CAWRPQGGTDTQYF TGTGCCTGGAGGCCACAGGGAGGCACAGATACGCAGTATTTT
TRBJ2-1 NA TRBV20-1 NA CSASGRDSRFNEQFF TGCAGTGCTAGCGGGCGGGACAGTCGCTTCAATGAGCAGTTCTTC
TRBJ2-7 NA TRBV14 NA CASSHSRDGSYNEQYF TGTGCCAGCAGCCACAGCCGGGACGGATCCTACAATGAGCAGTACTTC
TRBJ2-6 NA TRBV5-1 NA CASSLDLAGANVLTF TGCGCCAGCAGCTTGGATCTAGCGGGGGCCAACGTCCTGACTTTC
TRBJ2-3 TRBD2 TRBV7-2 NA CATGGRRSTDTQYF TGTGCCACTGGCGGGAGAAGGAGCACAGATACGCAGTATTTT
TRBJ2-7 TRBD2 TRBV20-1 many CSARDGTSLSYEQYF TGCAGTGCTAGAGATGGGACTAGCCTTTCCTACGAGCAGTACTTC
TRBJ2-1 TRBD2 TRBV20-1 few CSAKGLANEQFF TGCAGTGCCAAGGGACTAGCCAATGAGCAGTTCTTC
TRBJ1-6 NA TRBV5-5 NA CASSLGAYNNSPLHF TGTGCCAGCAGCTTGGGAGCCTACAATAATTCACCCCTCCACTTT
TRBJ1-1 NA TRBV10-3 NA CAIGNTDTGAFF TGTGCCATCGGGAATACCGACACTGGAGCTTTCTTT
TRBJ2-7 TRBD2 TRBV28 NA CATSGLNHYEQYF TGTGCCACCTCGGGACTAAATCACTACGAGCAGTACTTC
TRBJ1-6 NA TRBV4-1 few CASSQARVNSPLHF TGCGCCAGCAGCCAAGCCAGGGTAAACTCACCCCTCCACTTT
TRBJ2-4 NA TRBV12-3/TRBV12-4 few CASSYKAKNIQYF TGTGCCAGCAGCTACAAAGCCAAAAACATTCAGTACTTC
TRBJ2-7 NA TRBV7-2 once CASSLSWLPGVSSHEQYF TGTGCCAGCAGCTTAAGTTGGTTACCGGGAGTTTCGTCCCACGAGCAGTACTTC
TRBJ2-7 NA TRBV30 few CAWSVGQPQTYEQYF TGTGCCTGGAGTGTAGGCCAGCCCCAAACCTACGAGCAGTACTTC
TRBJ2-2 NA TRBV2 NA CASSEWDTSTVSNTGELFF TGTGCCAGCAGTGAATGGGACACCTCCACAGTTTCCAACACCGGGGAGCTGTTTTTT
TRBJ2-3 NA TRBV28 NA CASSLGRGQGYDTQYF TGTGCCAGCAGTTTAGGCCGGGGCCAAGGTTACGATACGCAGTATTTT
TRBJ2-3 NA TRBV4-3 NA CASSQEALGGTDTQYF TGCGCCAGCAGCCAAGAGGCCCTGGGGGGCACAGATACGCAGTATTTT
TRBJ1-5 TRBD1 TRBV29-1 few CSVRTGDSNQPQHF TGCAGCGTACGGACAGGGGATAGCAATCAGCCCCAGCATTTT
TRBJ2-1 TRBD2 TRBV7-9 few CASSLTLADHNEQFF TGTGCCAGCAGCTTAACTCTAGCGGATCACAATGAGCAGTTCTTC
TRBJ1-1 NA TRBV6-5 few CASRRPTTGTNTEAFF TGTGCCAGCAGAAGGCCCACCACCGGGACGAACACTGAAGCTTTCTTT
TRBJ2-1 NA TRBV12-3/TRBV12-4 few CASRKTANLYNEQFF TGTGCCAGCAGGAAGACAGCTAATCTCTACAATGAGCAGTTCTTC
TRBJ2-7 NA TRBV29-1 few CSVSGTPLDEQYF TGCAGCGTTTCCGGGACACCCCTCGACGAGCAGTACTTC
TRBJ2-7 TRBD2 TRBV6-6 few CASSYSPSGAPYEQYF TGTGCCAGCAGTTACTCCCCTAGCGGGGCCCCCTACGAGCAGTACTTC
TRBJ2-1 TRBD1 TRBV4-2 NA CASSHDRAPYNEQFF TGTGCCAGCAGCCACGACAGGGCTCCTTACAATGAGCAGTTCTTC
TRBJ2-5 NA TRBV5-1 NA CASSVRAQSETQYF TGCGCCAGCAGCGTGCGGGCGCAAAGTGAGACCCAGTACTTC
TRBJ1-6 TRBD1 TRBV10-3 few CASRDRGNSPLHF TGTGCCTCAAGGGACAGGGGTAATTCACCCCTCCACTTT
TRBJ2-1 NA TRBV15 many CATRVTAYNEQFF TGTGCCACCAGGGTGACAGCCTACAATGAGCAGTTCTTC
TRBJ1-3 TRBD1 TRBV29-1 NA CSVDGQATGNTIYF TGCAGCGTTGATGGACAGGCCACTGGAAACACCATATATTTT
TRBJ2-3 TRBD2 TRBV7-6 few CASSLAPASGFTDTQYF TGTGCCAGCAGCTTAGCGCCGGCTAGCGGTTTCACAGATACGCAGTATTTT
TRBJ1-2 NA TRBV6-6 few CASDPTGDGYTF TGTGCCAGCGACCCCACGGGGGATGGCTACACCTTC
TRBJ1-6 TRBD1 TRBV3-1 NA CASSPYPGQQNSPLHF TGTGCCAGCAGCCCTTATCCGGGACAGCAAAATTCACCCCTCCACTTT
TRBJ2-2 NA TRBV24-1 NA CATSDPQETGELFF TGTGCCACCAGTGATCCCCAGGAAACCGGGGAGCTGTTTTTT
TRBJ1-2 TRBD1 TRBV7-2 many CASSPDRGPYGYTF TGTGCCAGCAGTCCCGACAGGGGGCCCTATGGCTACACCTTC
TRBJ2-3 NA TRBV7-7 NA CASSLDPGFTDTQYF TGTGCTAGCAGCTTAGATCCAGGCTTCACAGATACGCAGTATTTT
TRBJ1-2 NA TRBV6-5 NA CASSSGRGGYGYTF TGTGCCAGCAGTTCTGGTAGGGGAGGCTATGGCTACACCTTC
TRBJ1-1 NA TRBV7-2 NA CASSEPGLQGTEAFF TGTGCCAGCAGCGAACCCGGTTTACAGGGCACTGAAGCTTTCTTT
TRBJ2-5 TRBD1 TRBV7-2 NA CASSIGTAVETQYF TGTGCCAGCAGCATCGGGACAGCCGTAGAGACCCAGTACTTC
TRBJ2-7 NA TRBV2 NA CASSEISAYEQYF TGTGCCAGCAGTGAAATTTCTGCCTACGAGCAGTACTTC
TRBJ2-1 TRBD1 TRBV4-3 NA CASSQLDRGTEQFF TGCGCCAGCAGCCAACTGGACAGGGGAACTGAGCAGTTCTTC
TRBJ2-3 NA TRBV20-1 once CSAREVAGKDRDTQYF TGCAGTGCTAGAGAGGTGGCGGGGAAGGACAGAGATACGCAGTATTTT